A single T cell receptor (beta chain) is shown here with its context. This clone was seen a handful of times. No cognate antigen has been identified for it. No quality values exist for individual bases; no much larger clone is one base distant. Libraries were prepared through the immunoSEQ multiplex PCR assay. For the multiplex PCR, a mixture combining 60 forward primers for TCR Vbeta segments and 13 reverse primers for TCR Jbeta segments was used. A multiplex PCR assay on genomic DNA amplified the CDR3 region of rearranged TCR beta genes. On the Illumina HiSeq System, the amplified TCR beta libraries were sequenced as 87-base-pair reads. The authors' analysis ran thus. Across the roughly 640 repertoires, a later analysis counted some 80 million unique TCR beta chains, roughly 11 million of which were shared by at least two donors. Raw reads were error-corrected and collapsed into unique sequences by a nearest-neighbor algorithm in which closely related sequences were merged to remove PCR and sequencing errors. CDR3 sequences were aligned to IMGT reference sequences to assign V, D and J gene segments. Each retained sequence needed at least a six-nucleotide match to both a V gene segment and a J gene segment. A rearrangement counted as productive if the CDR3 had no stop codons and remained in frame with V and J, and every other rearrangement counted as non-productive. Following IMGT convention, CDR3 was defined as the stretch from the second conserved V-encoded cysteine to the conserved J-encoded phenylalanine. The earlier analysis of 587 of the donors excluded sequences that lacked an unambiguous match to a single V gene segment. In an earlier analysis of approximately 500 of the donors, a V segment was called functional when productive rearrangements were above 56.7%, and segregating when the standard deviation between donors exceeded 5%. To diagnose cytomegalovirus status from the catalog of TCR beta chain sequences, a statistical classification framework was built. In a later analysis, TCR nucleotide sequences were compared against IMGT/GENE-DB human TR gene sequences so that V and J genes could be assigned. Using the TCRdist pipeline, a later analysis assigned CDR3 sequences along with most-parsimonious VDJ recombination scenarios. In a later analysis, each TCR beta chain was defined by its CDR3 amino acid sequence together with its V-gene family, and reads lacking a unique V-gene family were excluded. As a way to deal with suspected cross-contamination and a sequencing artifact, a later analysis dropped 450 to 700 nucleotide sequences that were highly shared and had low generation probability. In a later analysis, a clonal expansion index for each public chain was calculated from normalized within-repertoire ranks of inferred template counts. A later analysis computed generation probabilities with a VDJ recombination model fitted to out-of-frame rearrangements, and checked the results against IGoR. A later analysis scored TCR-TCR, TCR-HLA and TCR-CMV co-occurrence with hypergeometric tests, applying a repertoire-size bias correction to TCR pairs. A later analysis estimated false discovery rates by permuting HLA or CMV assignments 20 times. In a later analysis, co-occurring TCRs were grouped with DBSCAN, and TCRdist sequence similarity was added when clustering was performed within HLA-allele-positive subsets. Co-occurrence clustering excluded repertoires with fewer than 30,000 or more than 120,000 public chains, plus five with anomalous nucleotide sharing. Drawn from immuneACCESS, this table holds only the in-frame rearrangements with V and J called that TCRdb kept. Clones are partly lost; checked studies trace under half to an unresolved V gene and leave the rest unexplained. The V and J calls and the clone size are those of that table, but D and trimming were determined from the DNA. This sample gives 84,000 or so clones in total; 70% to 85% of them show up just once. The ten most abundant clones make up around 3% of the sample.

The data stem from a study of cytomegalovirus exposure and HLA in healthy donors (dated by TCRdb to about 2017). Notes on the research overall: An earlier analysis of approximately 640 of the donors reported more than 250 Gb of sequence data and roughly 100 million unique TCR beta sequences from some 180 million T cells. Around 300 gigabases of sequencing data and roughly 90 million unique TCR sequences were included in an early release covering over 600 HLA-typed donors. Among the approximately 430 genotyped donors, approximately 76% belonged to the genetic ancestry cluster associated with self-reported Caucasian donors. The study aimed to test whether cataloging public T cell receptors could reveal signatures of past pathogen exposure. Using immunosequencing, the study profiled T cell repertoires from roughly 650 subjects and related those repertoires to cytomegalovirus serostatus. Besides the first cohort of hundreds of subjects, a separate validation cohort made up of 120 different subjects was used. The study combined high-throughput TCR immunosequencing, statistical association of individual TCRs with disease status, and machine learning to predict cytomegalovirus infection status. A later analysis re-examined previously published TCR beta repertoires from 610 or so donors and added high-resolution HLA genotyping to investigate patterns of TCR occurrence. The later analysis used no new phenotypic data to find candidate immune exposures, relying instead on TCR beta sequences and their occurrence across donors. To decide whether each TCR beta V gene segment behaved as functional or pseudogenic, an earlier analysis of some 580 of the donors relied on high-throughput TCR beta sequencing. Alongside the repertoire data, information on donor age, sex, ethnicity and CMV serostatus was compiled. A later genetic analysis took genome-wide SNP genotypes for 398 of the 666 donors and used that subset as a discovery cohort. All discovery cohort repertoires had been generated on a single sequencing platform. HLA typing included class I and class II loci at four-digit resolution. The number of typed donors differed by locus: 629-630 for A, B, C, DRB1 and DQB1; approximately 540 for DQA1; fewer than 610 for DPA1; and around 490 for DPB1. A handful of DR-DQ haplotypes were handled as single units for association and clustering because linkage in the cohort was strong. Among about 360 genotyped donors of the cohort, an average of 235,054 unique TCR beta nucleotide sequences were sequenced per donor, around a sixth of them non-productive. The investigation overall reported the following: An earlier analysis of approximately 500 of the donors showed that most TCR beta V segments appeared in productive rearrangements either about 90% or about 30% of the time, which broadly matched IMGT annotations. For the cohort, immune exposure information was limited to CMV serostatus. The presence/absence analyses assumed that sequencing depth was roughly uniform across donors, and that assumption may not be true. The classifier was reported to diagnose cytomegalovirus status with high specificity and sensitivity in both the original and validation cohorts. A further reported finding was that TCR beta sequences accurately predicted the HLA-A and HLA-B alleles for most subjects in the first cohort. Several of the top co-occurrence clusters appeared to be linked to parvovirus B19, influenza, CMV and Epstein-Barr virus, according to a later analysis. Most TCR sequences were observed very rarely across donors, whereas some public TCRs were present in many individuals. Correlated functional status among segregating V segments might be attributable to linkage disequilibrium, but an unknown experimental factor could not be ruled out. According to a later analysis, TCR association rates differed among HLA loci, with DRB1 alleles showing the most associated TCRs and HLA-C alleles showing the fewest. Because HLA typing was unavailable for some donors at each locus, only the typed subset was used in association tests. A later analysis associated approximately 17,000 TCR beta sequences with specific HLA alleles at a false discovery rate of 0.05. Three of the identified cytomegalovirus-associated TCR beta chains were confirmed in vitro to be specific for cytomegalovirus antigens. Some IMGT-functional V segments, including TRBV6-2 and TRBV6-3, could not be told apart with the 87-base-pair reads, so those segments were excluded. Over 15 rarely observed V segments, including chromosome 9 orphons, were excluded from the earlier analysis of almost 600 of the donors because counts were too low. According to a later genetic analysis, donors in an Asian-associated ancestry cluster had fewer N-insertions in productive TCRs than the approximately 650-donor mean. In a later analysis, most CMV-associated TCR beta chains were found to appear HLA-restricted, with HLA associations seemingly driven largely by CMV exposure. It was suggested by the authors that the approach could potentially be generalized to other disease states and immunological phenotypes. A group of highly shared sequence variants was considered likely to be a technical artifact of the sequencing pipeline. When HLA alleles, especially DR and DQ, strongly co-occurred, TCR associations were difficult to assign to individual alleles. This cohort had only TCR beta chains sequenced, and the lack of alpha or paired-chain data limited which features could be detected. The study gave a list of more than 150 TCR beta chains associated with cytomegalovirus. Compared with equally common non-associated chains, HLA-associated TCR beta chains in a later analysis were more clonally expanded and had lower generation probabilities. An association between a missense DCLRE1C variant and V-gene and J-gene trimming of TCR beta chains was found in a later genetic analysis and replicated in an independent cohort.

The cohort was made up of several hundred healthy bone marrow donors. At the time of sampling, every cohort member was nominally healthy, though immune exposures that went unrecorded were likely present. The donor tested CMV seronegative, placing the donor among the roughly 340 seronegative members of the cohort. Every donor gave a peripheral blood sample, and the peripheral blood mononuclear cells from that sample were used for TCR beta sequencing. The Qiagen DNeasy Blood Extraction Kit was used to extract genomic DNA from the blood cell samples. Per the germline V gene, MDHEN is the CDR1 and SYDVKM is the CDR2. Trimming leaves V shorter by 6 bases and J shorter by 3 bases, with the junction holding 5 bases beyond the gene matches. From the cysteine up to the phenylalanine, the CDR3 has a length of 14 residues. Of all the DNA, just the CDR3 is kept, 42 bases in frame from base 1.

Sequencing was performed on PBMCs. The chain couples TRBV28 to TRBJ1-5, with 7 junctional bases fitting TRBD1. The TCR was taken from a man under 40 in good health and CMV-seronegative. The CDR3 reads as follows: CASREGTANQPQHF. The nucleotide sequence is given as TGTGCCAGCAGGGAAGGGACAGCCAATCAGCCCCAGCATTTT.